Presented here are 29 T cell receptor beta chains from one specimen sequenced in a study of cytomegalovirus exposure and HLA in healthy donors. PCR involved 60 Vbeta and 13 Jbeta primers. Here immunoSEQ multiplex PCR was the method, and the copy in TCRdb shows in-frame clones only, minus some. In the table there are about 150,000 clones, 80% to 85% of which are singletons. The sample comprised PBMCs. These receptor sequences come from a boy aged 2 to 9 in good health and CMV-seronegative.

The CDR3 loop is CASSLQGNTEAFF. The CDR3 nucleotides read TGTGCCAGCAGTTTACAGGGAAACACTGAAGCTTTCTTT. The chain uses TRBV27 and TRBJ1-1, with D maybe TRBD1 (5 bases). Deletions cut 2 bases from V and 2 bases from J, with 6 bases between. The CDR3 contains 13 residues. The V gene's germline CDR1 is MNHEY and CDR2 SMNVEV (reference sequence).

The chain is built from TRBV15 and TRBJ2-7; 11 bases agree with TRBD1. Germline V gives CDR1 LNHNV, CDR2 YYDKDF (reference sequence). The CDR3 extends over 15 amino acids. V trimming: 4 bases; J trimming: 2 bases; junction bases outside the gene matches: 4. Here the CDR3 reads CATSKGGQGAYEQYF. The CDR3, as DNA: TGTGCCACCAGCAAGGGGGGACAGGGGGCCTACGAGCAGTACTTC.

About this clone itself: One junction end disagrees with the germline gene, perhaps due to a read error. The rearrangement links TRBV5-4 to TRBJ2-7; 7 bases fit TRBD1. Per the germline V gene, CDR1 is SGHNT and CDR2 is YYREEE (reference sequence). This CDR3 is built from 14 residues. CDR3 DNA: TGTGCCAGCAGCTTGCGACAGGGCTCCAACGAGCAGTACTTC. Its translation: CASSLRQGSNEQYF.

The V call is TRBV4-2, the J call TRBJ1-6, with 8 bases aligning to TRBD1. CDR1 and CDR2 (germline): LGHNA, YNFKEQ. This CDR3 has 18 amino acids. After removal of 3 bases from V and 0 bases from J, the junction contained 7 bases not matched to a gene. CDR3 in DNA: TGTGCCAGCAGCCACCCCCAGGGGGCAAGCTCCTATAATTCACCCCTCCACTTT. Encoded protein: CASSHPQGASSYNSPLHF.

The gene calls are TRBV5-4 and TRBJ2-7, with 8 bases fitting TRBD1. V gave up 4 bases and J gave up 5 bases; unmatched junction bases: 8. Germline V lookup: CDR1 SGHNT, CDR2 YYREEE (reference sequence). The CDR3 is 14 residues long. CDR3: CASSADRVEDEQYF. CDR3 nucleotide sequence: TGTGCCAGCAGCGCGGACAGGGTTGAAGACGAGCAGTACTTC.

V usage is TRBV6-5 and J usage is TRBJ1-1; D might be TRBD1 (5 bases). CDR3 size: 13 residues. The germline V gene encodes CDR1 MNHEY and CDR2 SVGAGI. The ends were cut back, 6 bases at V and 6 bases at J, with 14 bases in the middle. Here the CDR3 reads CASRSTTVAEAFF. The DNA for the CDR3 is TGTGCCAGCAGATCTACGACAGTAGCTGAAGCTTTCTTT.

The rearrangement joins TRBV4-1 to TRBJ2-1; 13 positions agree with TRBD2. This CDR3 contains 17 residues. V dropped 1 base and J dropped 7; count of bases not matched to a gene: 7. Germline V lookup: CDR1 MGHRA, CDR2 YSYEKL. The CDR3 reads CASSQARTSGGRNEQFF. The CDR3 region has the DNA TGCGCCAGCAGCCAAGCACGGACTAGCGGGGGTAGGAATGAGCAGTTCTTC.

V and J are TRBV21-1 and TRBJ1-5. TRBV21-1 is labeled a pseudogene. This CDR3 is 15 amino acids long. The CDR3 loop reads CASSKVRGCNQPQHF. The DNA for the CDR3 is TGTGCCAGCAGCAAAGTCCGGGGTTGCAATCAGCCCCAGCATTTT.

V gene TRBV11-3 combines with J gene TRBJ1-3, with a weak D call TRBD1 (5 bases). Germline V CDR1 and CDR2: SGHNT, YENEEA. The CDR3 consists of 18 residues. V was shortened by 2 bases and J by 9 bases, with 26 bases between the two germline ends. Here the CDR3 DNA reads TGTGCCAGCAGCTTAAGAATTCCGGGACTCCTGCCGCATCCCACCATATATTTT. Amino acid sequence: CASSLRIPGLLPHPTIYF.

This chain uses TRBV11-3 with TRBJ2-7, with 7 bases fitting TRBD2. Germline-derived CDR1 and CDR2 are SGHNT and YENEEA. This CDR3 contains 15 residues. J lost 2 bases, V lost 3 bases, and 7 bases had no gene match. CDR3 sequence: CASSLGTTNTYEQYF. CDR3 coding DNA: TGTGCCAGCAGCTTGGGGACTACTAACACCTACGAGCAGTACTTC.

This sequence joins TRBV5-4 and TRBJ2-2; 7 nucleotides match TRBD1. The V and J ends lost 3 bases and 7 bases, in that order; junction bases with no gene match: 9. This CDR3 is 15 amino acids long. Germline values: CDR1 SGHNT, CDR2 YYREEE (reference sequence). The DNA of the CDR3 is TGTGCCAGCAGCTCGTCAGGGGGATTAGGCGGGGAGCTGTTTTTT. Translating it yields CASSSSGGLGGELFF.

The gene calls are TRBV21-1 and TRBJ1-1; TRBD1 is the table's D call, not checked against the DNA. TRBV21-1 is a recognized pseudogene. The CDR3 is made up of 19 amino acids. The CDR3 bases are TGTGCCAGCAGCAAAGAGGGACAGGGGAAGACGCATCTGAACACTGAAGCTTTCTTT. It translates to CASSKEGQGKTHLNTEAFF.

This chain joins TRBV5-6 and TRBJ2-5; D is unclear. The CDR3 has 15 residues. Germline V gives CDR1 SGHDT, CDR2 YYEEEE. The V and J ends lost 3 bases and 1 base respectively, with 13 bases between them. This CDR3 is CASSSTYRPQETQYF. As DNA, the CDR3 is TGTGCCAGCAGCTCGACCTACAGACCCCAAGAGACCCAGTACTTC.

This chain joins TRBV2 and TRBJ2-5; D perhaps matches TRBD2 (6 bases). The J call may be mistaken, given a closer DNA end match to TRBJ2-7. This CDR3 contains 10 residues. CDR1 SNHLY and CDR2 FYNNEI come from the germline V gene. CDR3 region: CASRGNEQYF. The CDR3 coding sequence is TGTGCCAGCCGGGGGAACGAGCAGTACTTC.

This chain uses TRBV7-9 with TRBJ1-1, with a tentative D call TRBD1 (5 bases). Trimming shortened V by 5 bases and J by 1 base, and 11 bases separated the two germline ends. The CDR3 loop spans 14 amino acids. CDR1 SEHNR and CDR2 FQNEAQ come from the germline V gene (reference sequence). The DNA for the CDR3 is TGTGCCAGCAGCCCCTGGACATCGAACACTGAAGCTTTCTTT. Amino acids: CASSPWTSNTEAFF.

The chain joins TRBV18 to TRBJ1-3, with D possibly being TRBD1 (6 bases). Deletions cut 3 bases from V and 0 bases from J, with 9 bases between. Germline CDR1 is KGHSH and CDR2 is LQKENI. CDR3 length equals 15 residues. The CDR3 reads CASSPMDSSGNTIYF. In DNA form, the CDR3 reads TGTGCCAGCTCACCGATGGACAGCTCTGGAAACACCATATATTTT.

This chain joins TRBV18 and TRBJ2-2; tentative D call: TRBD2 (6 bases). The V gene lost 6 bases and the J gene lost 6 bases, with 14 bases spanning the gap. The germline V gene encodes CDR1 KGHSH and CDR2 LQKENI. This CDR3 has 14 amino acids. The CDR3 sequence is CASSRPGLPGELFF. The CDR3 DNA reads TGTGCCAGCTCCCGACCGGGACTGCCCGGGGAGCTGTTTTTT.

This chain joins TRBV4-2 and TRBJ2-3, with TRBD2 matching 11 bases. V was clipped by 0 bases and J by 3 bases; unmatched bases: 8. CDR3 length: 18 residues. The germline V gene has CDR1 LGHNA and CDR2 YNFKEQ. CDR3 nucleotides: TGTGCCAGCAGCCAAGATGTGCTAGCGGGAGGCGGGACAGATACGCAGTATTTT. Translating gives CASSQDVLAGGGTDTQYF.

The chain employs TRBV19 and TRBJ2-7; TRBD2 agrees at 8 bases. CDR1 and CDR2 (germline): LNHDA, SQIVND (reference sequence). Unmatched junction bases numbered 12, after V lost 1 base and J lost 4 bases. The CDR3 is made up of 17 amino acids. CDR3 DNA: TGTGCCAGTAGTATAGCGACCCCGGGACTAGGGAATTACGAGCAGTACTTC. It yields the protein CASSIATPGLGNYEQYF.

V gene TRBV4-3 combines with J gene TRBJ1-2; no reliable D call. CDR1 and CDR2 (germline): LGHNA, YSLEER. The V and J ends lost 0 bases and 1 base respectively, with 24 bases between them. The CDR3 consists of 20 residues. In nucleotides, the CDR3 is TGCGCCAGCAGCCAAGAATTTTCCCCCGGTCCAGACGGGATTAACTATGGCTACACCTTC. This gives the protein CASSQEFSPGPDGINYGYTF.

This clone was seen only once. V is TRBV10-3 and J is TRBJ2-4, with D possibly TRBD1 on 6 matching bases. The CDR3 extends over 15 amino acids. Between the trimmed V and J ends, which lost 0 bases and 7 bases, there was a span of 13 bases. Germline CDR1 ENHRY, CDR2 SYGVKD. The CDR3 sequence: CAISESRGRGNIQYF. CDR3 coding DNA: TGTGCCATCAGTGAGTCTCGGGGAAGGGGGAACATTCAGTACTTC.

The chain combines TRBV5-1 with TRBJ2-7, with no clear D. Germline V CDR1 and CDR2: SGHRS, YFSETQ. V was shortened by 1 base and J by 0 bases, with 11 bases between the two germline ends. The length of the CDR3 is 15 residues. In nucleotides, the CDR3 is TGCGCCAGCAGCTTGTCAGGAATCCTCTCCTACGAGCAGTACTTC. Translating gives CASSLSGILSYEQYF.

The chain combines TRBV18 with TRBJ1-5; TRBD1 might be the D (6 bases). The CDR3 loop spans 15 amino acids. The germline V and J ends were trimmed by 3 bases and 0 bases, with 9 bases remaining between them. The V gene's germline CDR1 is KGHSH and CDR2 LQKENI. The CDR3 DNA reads TGTGCCAGCTCACCGCAGGGGAATAGCAATCAGCCCCAGCATTTT. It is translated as CASSPQGNSNQPQHF. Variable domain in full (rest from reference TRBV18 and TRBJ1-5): NAGVMQNPRHLVRRRGQEARLRCSPMKGHSHVYWYRQLPEEGLKFMVYLQKENIIDESGMPKERFSAEFPKEGPSILRIQQVVRGDSAAYFCASSPQGNSNQPQHFGDGTRLSIL.

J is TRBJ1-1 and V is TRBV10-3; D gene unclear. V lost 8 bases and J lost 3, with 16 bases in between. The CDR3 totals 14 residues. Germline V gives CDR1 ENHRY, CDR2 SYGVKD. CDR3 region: CAILLSGYHTEAFF. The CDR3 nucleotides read TGTGCCATCTTGTTATCGGGGTATCACACTGAAGCTTTCTTT.

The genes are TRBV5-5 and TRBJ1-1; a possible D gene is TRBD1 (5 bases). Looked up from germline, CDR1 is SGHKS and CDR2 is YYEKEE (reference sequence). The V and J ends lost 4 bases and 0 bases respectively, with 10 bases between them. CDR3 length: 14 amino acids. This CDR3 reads CASSPGGVNTEAFF. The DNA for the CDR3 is TGTGCCAGCAGCCCCGGGGGGGTGAACACTGAAGCTTTCTTT. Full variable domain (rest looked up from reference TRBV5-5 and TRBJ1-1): DAGVTQSPTHLIKTRGQQVTLRCSPISGHKSVSWYQQVLGQGPQFIFQYYEKEERGRGNFPDRFSARQFPNYSSELNVNALLLGDSALYLCASSPGGVNTEAFFGQGTRLTVV.

DNA of the CDR3: TGTGCCACCAGCAGAGCCCCTTCAGGGGGTCTCACTGAAGCTTTCTTT. It is translated as CATSRAPSGGLTEAFF. This chain joins TRBV15 and TRBJ1-1; 7 nucleotides line up with TRBD1. V shed 1 base, J shed 4 bases, and the junction held 9 bases outside the gene matches. The CDR3 loop spans 16 amino acids. Germline CDR1 and CDR2: LNHNV and YYDKDF (reference sequence). Based on the CDR3 plus reference TRBV15 and TRBJ1-1, the full variable domain is DAMVIQNPRYQVTQFGKPVTLSCSQTLNHNVMYWYQQKSSQAPKLLFHYYDKDFNNEADTPDNFQSRRPNTSFCFLDIRSPGLGDTAMYLCATSRAPSGGLTEAFFGQGTRLTVV.

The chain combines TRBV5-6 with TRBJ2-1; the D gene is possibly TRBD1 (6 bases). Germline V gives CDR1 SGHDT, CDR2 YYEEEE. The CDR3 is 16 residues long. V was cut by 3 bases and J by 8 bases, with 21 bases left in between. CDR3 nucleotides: TGTGCCAGCAGCTGGGGTGCGCAGGGGCGTAGGGATGAGCAGTTCTTC. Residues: CASSWGAQGRRDEQFF.

The CDR3 DNA sequence: TGTGCCATCAGTGAGTCGCAGGGAATATTGAATCAGCCCCAGCATTTT. It yields the protein CAISESQGILNQPQHF. The chain is built from TRBV10-3 and TRBJ1-5; maybe TRBD1 (5 bases). V lost 0 bases and J lost 4, with 13 bases in between. This CDR3 has 16 amino acids. Germline CDR1 is ENHRY and CDR2 is SYGVKD.

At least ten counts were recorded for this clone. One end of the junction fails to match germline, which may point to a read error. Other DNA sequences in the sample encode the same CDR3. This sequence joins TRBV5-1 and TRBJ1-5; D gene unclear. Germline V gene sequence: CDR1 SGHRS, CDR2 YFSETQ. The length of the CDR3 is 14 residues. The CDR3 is CASSSRLLYQPQHF. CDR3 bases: TGTGCCAGCAGCTCTCGACTCTTGTATCAGCCCCAGCATTTT. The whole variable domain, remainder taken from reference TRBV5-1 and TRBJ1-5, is KAGVTQTPRYLIKTRGQQVTLSCSPISGHRSVSWYQQTPGQGLQFLFEYFSETQRNKGNFPGRFSGRQFSNSRSEMNVSTLELGDSALYLCASSSRLLYQPQHFGDGTRLSIL.